One TCR beta chain is described in this entry. Its target is not known. These data are taken from a study of T cell repertoires in cytomegalovirus infection. Whole-study context: Matching HLA type, along with CMV infection, was indicated by public TCR beta signatures.

One entry per CDR3 protein results from TCRdb running MiXCR on the reads. In the table there are roughly 230,000 distinct CDR3 sequences, 15% to 20% of which are singletons. This CDR3 comprises 13 residues. Germline values: CDR1 SGHVS, CDR2 FQNEAQ. Deletions cut 11 bases from V and 1 base from J, with 14 bases between. General observations from the study: The cumulative frequency of public TCR beta families distinguished individuals who carried CMV together with the relevant HLA. Ex vivo, HLA-C-restricted CMV-specific TCR beta clonotypes prevailed over the rest of the response.

The receptor was derived from a human donor in good health (CMV status not recorded). Some clones in this sample may be carry-over from other donors' samples. The rearrangement uses TRBV7-8 and TRBJ1-1; TRBD1 is a possible D gene (6 bases). The specimen sequenced was CD8+ T cells from PBMCs. CDR3 sequence: CAVRGGANTEAFF. CDR3 sequence (DNA): TGTGCCGTGAGAGGGGGTGCGAACACTGAAGCTTTCTTT.